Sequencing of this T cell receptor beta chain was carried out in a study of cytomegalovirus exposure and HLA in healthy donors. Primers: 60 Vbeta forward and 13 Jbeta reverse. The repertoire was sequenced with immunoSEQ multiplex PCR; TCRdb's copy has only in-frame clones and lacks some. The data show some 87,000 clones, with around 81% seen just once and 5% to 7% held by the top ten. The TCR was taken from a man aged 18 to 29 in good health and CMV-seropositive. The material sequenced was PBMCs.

In DNA, the CDR3 is TGTGCCAGCTCACCACCTATGTCAGGCCGGAACACTGAAGCTTTCTTT. Its translation is CASSPPMSGRNTEAFF. The gene calls are TRBV18 and TRBJ1-1; no firm D call. V was pared by 0 bases and J by 1 base, with 12 bases between. The CDR3 has 16 amino acids. Germline assignment: CDR1 KGHSH and CDR2 LQKENI.